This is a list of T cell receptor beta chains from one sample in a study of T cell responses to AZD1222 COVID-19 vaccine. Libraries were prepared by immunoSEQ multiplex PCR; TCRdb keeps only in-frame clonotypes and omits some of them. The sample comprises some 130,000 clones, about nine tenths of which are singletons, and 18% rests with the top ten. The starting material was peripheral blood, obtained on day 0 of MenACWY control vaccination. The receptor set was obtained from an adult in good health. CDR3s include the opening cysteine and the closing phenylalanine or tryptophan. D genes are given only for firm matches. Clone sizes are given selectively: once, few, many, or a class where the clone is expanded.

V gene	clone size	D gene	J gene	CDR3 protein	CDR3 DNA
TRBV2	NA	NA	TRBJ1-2	CASSGTGIRGYTF	TGTGCCAGCAGTGGAACAGGGATCCGCGGCTACACCTTC
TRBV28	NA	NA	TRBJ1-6	CASSPGGSSYNSPLHF	TGTGCCAGCTCCCCCGGAGGGTCCTCCTATAATTCACCCCTCCACTTT
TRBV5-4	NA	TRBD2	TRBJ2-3	CASSTPAGATDTQYF	TGTGCCAGCAGCACCCCAGCGGGAGCCACAGATACGCAGTATTTT
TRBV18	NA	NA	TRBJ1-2	CASSPPNYGYTF	TGTGCCAGCTCACCACCGAATTATGGCTACACCTTC
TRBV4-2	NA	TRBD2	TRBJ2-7	CASSHLGLAPYEQYF	TGTGCCAGCAGCCACCTGGGACTAGCCCCCTACGAGCAGTACTTC
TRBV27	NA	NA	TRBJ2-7	CASSLSWISSYEQYF	TGTGCCAGCAGTTTATCCTGGATTTCCTCCTACGAGCAGTACTTC
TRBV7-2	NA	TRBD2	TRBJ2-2	CASSLSGKSGELFF	TGTGCCAGCAGCCTTAGCGGGAAGTCCGGGGAGCTGTTTTTT
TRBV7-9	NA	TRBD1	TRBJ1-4	CASSLTGGGEKLFF	TGTGCCAGCAGCCTAACAGGGGGAGGTGAAAAACTGTTTTTT
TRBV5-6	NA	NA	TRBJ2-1	CASSLRNVYNEQFF	TGTGCCAGCAGCTTGCGGAACGTCTACAATGAGCAGTTCTTC
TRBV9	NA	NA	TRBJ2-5	CASSPERGYSKTQYF	TGTGCCAGCAGCCCCGAGCGCGGGTACTCGAAGACCCAGTACTTC
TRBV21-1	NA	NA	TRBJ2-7	CASCTTWGTLYEQYF	TGTGCCAGCTGCACCACCTGGGGTACTCTCTACGAGCAGTACTTC
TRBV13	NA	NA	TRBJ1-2	CASSLASYGYTF	TGTGCCAGCAGCTTAGCCAGCTATGGCTACACCTTC
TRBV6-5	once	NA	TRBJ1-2	CASSLQGKANYGYTF	TGTGCCAGCAGCCTACAGGGAAAAGCTAACTATGGCTACACCTTC
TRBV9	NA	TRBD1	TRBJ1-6	CASSGTGTGGAGNSPLHF	TGTGCCAGCAGCGGGACCGGGACAGGGGGCGCGGGGAATTCACCCCTCCACTTT
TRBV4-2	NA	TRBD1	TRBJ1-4	CASSQAQSGTGEKLFF	TGTGCCAGCAGCCAAGCCCAATCCGGGACAGGGGAAAAACTGTTTTTT
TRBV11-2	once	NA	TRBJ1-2	CASSSHRNYGYTF	TGTGCCAGCAGTTCCCACAGGAACTATGGCTACACCTTC
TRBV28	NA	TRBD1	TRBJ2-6	CASTNHLGTGVSGANVLTF	TGTGCCAGCACCAATCATCTCGGGACAGGGGTGTCTGGGGCCAACGTCCTGACTTTC
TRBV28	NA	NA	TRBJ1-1	CASSLAGVNTEAFF	TGTGCCAGCAGTTTAGCAGGGGTGAACACTGAAGCTTTCTTT
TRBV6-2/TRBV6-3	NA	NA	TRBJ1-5	CASSYSTEAGRSNQPQHF	TGTGCCAGCAGTTACTCGACTGAGGCAGGGAGAAGCAATCAGCCCCAGCATTTT
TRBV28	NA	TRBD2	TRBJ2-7	CASSPTAGTSGRVPYEQYF	TGTGCCAGCAGCCCAACAGCCGGGACTAGCGGGAGGGTCCCCTACGAGCAGTACTTC